The 27 T cell receptor beta chains given below trace back to one sample, sequenced in a study of OX40 agonist ivuxolimab in advanced cancers. The data were produced by immunoSEQ multiplex PCR, yet TCRdb's version contains in-frame clones alone and is incomplete. The profile shows roughly 49,000 clones, approximately 80% of them singletons. The sequencing used CD4+ or CD8+ T cells sorted from blood, collected in a trial of the OX40 agonist ivuxolimab. These receptors all stem from an adult with an advanced solid tumor such as melanoma, head and neck, liver or kidney cancer.

Only a few counts were recorded for this clone. This chain uses TRBV6-1 with TRBJ2-7; D ambiguous. Trimming took off 0 bases at V and 2 bases at J, with 14 bases between the two ends. Germline CDR1 and CDR2: MNHNS and SASEGT. The CDR3 loop spans 16 amino acids. The CDR3 bases are TGTGCCAGCAGTGAAGCATTGGCAGATAACACCTACGAGCAGTACTTC. Translating gives CASSEALADNTYEQYF.

As regards this clone: Other DNA sequences in the sample encode the same CDR3. The V call is TRBV5-6, the J call TRBJ1-1; 10 nucleotides align to TRBD1. The germline CDR1 and CDR2 sequences are SGHDT and YYEEEE. CDR3 length: 14 residues. After removal of 3 bases from V and 1 base from J, the junction contained 0 bases not matched to a gene. This CDR3 reads CASSWDRGNTEAFF. The CDR3, as DNA: TGTGCCAGCAGCTGGGACAGGGGGAACACTGAAGCTTTCTTT.

The V gene is TRBV7-9, the J gene TRBJ2-7; tentative D call: TRBD2 (6 bases). This CDR3 has 13 amino acids. Germline V gives CDR1 SEHNR, CDR2 FQNEAQ (reference sequence). V lost 3 bases to trimming and J lost 6 bases, with 12 bases between them. This chain's CDR3 is CASSFGGILEQYF. CDR3 in DNA: TGTGCCAGCAGCTTTGGAGGGATACTCGAGCAGTACTTC.

The CDR3 region is CASSLEVGGNTEAFF. The CDR3, as DNA: TGTGCCAGCTCCCTCGAAGTAGGGGGTAACACTGAAGCTTTCTTT. The chain carries TRBV7-6 and TRBJ1-1; possible D gene TRBD1, 6 bases. This CDR3 has 15 amino acids. Looked up from germline, CDR1 is SGHVS and CDR2 is FNYEAQ. The V gene lost 8 bases and the J gene lost 2 bases, with 18 bases spanning the gap.

The genes are TRBV7-2 and TRBJ2-2, with 10 bases that match TRBD1. The germline gives CDR1 SGHTA, CDR2 FQGNSA. The J segment lost 4 bases and the V segment lost 4 bases, leaving 3 bases of the junction unmatched. The CDR3 is made up of 15 amino acids. The CDR3 is CASSSGTGVTGELFF. The CDR3 coding sequence is TGTGCCAGCAGCTCCGGGACAGGGGTCACCGGGGAGCTGTTTTTT. The variable domain in full, with the rest retrieved from reference TRBV7-2 and TRBJ2-2, is GAGVSQSPSNKVTEKGKDVELRCDPISGHTALYWYRQSLGQGLEFLIYFQGNSAPDKSGLPSDRFSAERTGGSVSTLTIQRTQQEDSAVYLCASSSGTGVTGELFFGEGSRLTVL.

This clone is labeled medium-sized. Here the CDR3 reads CSADQGKAFSEAFF. The CDR3 nucleotides read TGCAGCGCTGACCAGGGGAAAGCTTTCTCTGAAGCTTTCTTT. The gene calls are TRBV29-1 and TRBJ1-1, with D possibly being TRBD1 (6 bases). Germline V CDR1 and CDR2: SQVTM, ANQGSEA. The CDR3 spans 14 residues. The V end lost 7 bases, the J end lost 6 bases, and 21 bases lay between the germline ends. Looking up the rest from reference TRBV29-1 and TRBJ1-1 gives the full variable domain: SAVISQKPSRDICQRGTSLTIQCQVDSQVTMMFWYRQQPGQSLTLIATANQGSEATYESGFVIDKFPISRPNLTFSTLTVSNMSPEDSSIYLCSADQGKAFSEAFFGQGTRLTVV.

CDR3 DNA sequence: TGTGCCAGTCAAAGTTTACTGGGGACAGGGAGTGAAGCTTTCTTT. Its translation is CASQSLLGTGSEAFF. J is TRBJ1-1 and V is TRBV19; 9 positions agree with TRBD1. CDR1 is LNHDA, CDR2 SQIVND, per germline (reference sequence). This CDR3 region has 15 residues. V lost 8 bases and J lost 7; bases outside the gene matches: 14.

The V gene is TRBV9, the J gene TRBJ1-5; 7 positions match TRBD1. The CDR3 has 14 residues. V was pared by 2 bases and J by 6 bases, with 5 bases of the junction left unmatched. Germline CDR1 SGDLS, CDR2 YYNGEE. CDR3 DNA sequence: TGTGCCAGCAGCGTCGGGACAGCGGGTCAGCCCCAGCATTTT. This gives the protein CASSVGTAGQPQHF.

This chain connects TRBV27 to TRBJ2-7; the D gene could be TRBD1 or TRBD2 (5 bases each). This CDR3 is 14 amino acids long. CDR1 and CDR2 from the germline V gene are MNHEY and SMNVEV (reference sequence). V was cut by 3 bases and J by 3 bases, with 12 bases left in between. The CDR3 bases are TGTGCCAGCAGTTTCCTCGGGACGAACTACGAGCAGTACTTC. Its translation is CASSFLGTNYEQYF.

The chain uses TRBV27 and TRBJ1-2, with D perhaps matching TRBD1 (5 bases). Germline V CDR1 and CDR2: MNHEY, SMNVEV (reference sequence). The CDR3 runs to 13 residues. With 2 bases removed from V and 3 bases from J, the gap between germline ends came to 7 bases. This chain's CDR3 is CASSLGGYYGYTF. CDR3 DNA sequence: TGTGCCAGCAGTTTAGGGGGTTACTATGGCTACACCTTC.

V usage is TRBV9 and J usage is TRBJ2-3; 9 bases align to TRBD2. The CDR3 contains 15 residues. The J segment lost 4 bases and the V segment lost 1 base, leaving 4 bases of the junction unmatched. The V gene's germline CDR1 is SGDLS and CDR2 YYNGEE. The CDR3 DNA reads TGTGCCAGCAGCGTAATGCGGGAGGGGGCAGATACGCAGTATTTT. This encodes CASSVMREGADTQYF.

There are a few counts of this clone. This CDR3 is also generated by other DNA sequences in the sample. The genes are TRBV28 and TRBJ1-4; no definite D call. Looked up from germline, CDR1 is MDHEN and CDR2 is SYDVKM. With 3 bases removed from V and 0 bases from J, the gap between germline ends came to 8 bases. The CDR3 runs 15 residues. In DNA form, the CDR3 reads TGTGCCAGCAGTTTCCTGGAGACAACTAATGAAAAACTGTTTTTT. Protein product: CASSFLETTNEKLFF.

The genes are TRBV27 and TRBJ2-1; 7 nucleotides line up with TRBD2. The CDR3 runs 17 residues. The germline gives CDR1 MNHEY, CDR2 SMNVEV (reference sequence). Losses at the gene ends were 6 bases for V and 8 bases for J; bases not matched to a gene: 19. The DNA for the CDR3 is TGTGCCAGCAGCCTCTGGGGGGGTTATGGCGAAAAAGATGAGCAGTTCTTC. This gives the protein CASSLWGGYGEKDEQFF.

The CDR3 DNA sequence: TGCGCCAGCAGCCACCCCGGGGGGACGGCCGGCGGTGAAGCTTTCTTT. Residues: CASSHPGGTAGGEAFF. J is TRBJ1-1 and V is TRBV4-1; perhaps TRBD1 as D (5 bases). CDR1 MGHRA and CDR2 YSYEKL come from the germline V gene. The CDR3 has 16 residues. The germline V and J ends were trimmed by 3 bases and 7 bases, with 21 bases remaining between them.

The V and J genes are TRBV30 and TRBJ2-5, with D possibly being TRBD1 or TRBD2 (5 bases each). This CDR3 comprises 13 residues. The V gene's germline CDR1 is GTSNPN and CDR2 SVGIG (reference sequence). Trimming removed 0 bases from V and 5 bases from J, with 10 bases in between. The CDR3 loop reads CAWSVAWGETQYF. In DNA, the CDR3 is TGTGCCTGGAGTGTTGCCTGGGGGGAGACCCAGTACTTC.

The chain uses TRBV9 and TRBJ1-1, with a possible D match to TRBD1 (5 bases). The CDR3 has 17 amino acids. V lost 2 bases and J lost 7, with 24 bases in between. Per germline, CDR1 SGDLS and CDR2 YYNGEE. The CDR3 region is CASSVFGGTGLRDEAFF. CDR3 DNA: TGTGCCAGCAGCGTCTTTGGGGGAACAGGTCTCAGGGATGAAGCTTTCTTT.

The CDR3: CASSLTGTYEQYF. CDR3 sequence (DNA): TGTGCCAGCAGCCTCACTGGCACCTACGAGCAGTACTTC. This sequence joins TRBV27 and TRBJ2-7; D gene uncertain. The CDR3 contains 13 residues. Trimming took 6 bases from V and 2 from J, leaving 11 bases between them. Germline CDR1 and CDR2: MNHEY and SMNVEV (reference sequence).

By frequency in the sample, this clone is medium-sized. V usage is TRBV14 and J usage is TRBJ2-1; 9 nucleotides align to TRBD2. V gave up 1 base and J gave up 4 bases; unmatched junction bases: 5. Germline-derived CDR1 and CDR2 are SGHDN and FVKESK. CDR3 size: 16 residues. The CDR3 reads CASSQVAGDLYNEQFF. The CDR3 DNA reads TGTGCCAGCAGCCAAGTAGCGGGAGACCTTTACAATGAGCAGTTCTTC.

The CDR3 DNA follows: TGTGCCAGCAGCTTGGCGGGAGACAGGGGGGTCTATGGCTACACCTTC. Encoded protein: CASSLAGDRGVYGYTF. V and J are TRBV5-4 and TRBJ1-2; 9 nucleotides agree with TRBD1. J gave up 4 bases and V 0 bases, and 7 bases lay outside the gene matches. Germline CDR1 is SGHNT and CDR2 is YYREEE (reference sequence). The CDR3 runs to 16 residues.

This chain connects TRBV7-9 to TRBJ2-2; maybe TRBD1 (6 bases). V dropped 5 bases and J dropped 7 bases, with 20 bases sitting between them. The germline CDR1 and CDR2 sequences are SEHNR and FQNEAQ (reference sequence). There are 16 residues in the CDR3. The CDR3 is CASSHRVKAFDGELFF. The CDR3 DNA reads as TGTGCCAGCAGCCACAGGGTCAAGGCGTTTGACGGGGAGCTGTTTTTT. The full variable domain, with the rest looked up from reference TRBV7-9 and TRBJ2-2, is DTGVSQNPRHKITKRGQNVTFRCDPISEHNRLYWYRQTLGQGPEFLTYFQNEAQLEKSRLLSDRFSAERPKGSFSTLEIQRTEQGDSAMYLCASSHRVKAFDGELFFGEGSRLTVL.

The V and J genes are TRBV2 and TRBJ1-5; D is possibly TRBD1 (5 bases). Germline lookup yields CDR1 SNHLY and CDR2 FYNNEI. The V and J ends lost 5 bases and 7 bases respectively, with 15 bases between them. The CDR3 has 14 residues. For the CDR3, the DNA is TGTGCCAGCAGTTTTTCGGAGCGGGGGCAGCCCCAGCATTTT. It specifies CASSFSERGQPQHF. The whole variable domain, filled in from reference TRBV2 and TRBJ1-5, reads EPEVTQTPSHQVTQMGQEVILRCVPISNHLYFYWYRQILGQKVEFLVSFYNNEISEKSEIFDDQFSVERPDGSNFTLKIRSTKLEDSAMYFCASSFSERGQPQHFGDGTRLSIL.

The genes are TRBV29-1 and TRBJ2-7; D might be TRBD1 (6 bases). The CDR3 loop spans 12 amino acids. Trimming stripped 5 bases from V and 4 bases from J, with 12 bases between. The germline V gene encodes CDR1 SQVTM and CDR2 ANQGSEA. CDR3 sequence (DNA): TGCAGCGTTTACCGGGACACTTACGAGCAGTACTTC. The encoded protein is CSVYRDTYEQYF.

This chain connects TRBV27 to TRBJ2-5; D not certain. Trimming pared 6 bases from V and 3 bases from J, leaving 11 bases between. This CDR3 is 13 amino acids long. Germline lookup yields CDR1 MNHEY and CDR2 SMNVEV (reference sequence). CDR3 coding DNA: TGTGCCAGCAGCGCCTTAGGCGAAGAGACCCAGTACTTC. Its translation: CASSALGEETQYF.

Only one count was recorded for this clone. The chain joins TRBV19 to TRBJ1-2; a possible D gene is TRBD1 (6 bases). The CDR3 runs 13 residues. Germline V CDR1 and CDR2: LNHDA, SQIVND (reference sequence). V was pared by 6 bases and J by 4 bases, with 12 bases between. The CDR3 region has the DNA TGTGCCAGTAGCCCCGGGACAAGCTATGGCTACACCTTC. Amino acids: CASSPGTSYGYTF.

The chain uses TRBV4-2 and TRBJ2-7; 7 positions agree with TRBD1. CDR3 length: 15 residues. V trimming: 5 bases; J trimming: 0 bases; junction bases outside the gene matches: 7. The germline V gene has CDR1 LGHNA and CDR2 YNFKEQ. CDR3 residues: CASSSGQDSSYEQYF. Here the CDR3 DNA reads TGTGCCAGCAGCTCCGGACAGGATAGCTCCTACGAGCAGTACTTC.

This rearrangement joins TRBV4-1 to TRBJ1-6; 9 nucleotides align to TRBD1. After removal of 4 bases from V and 6 bases from J, the junction contained 4 bases not matched to a gene. CDR1 and CDR2 (germline): MGHRA, YSYEKL. This CDR3 region has 15 residues. CDR3 region: CASSPPDRGNSPLHF. The DNA of the CDR3 is TGCGCCAGCAGCCCTCCGGACAGGGGTAATTCACCCCTCCACTTT.

This clone was counted once. J is TRBJ2-1 and V is TRBV11-2; D is ambiguous. The CDR3 loop spans 12 amino acids. In germline, CDR1 is SGHAT, CDR2 FQNNGV. V shed 5 bases and J shed 7 bases, with 9 bases lying between them. CDR3 sequence: CASSTVLNEQFF. Here the CDR3 DNA reads TGTGCCAGCAGCACCGTGTTAAATGAGCAGTTCTTC.